This T cell receptor beta chain was obtained from a study of shared clonotypes between healthy human individuals. A split of CD4+ cells into CD45RA+ naive and CD45RA-negative memory subsets was performed. Execution of the assay was at deep level. Authors' methods: There were no quality scores in the junction-only immunoSEQ sequences, so filtering differed. This table comes from immunoSEQ multiplex PCR, and its TCRdb copy is limited to in-frame clones, with some not included. The DNA gave D and trimming, while V, J and clone size come from that table. Of about 1.5 million clones in the sample, approximately 97% were seen once. The CDR3 has 13 residues. Germline values: CDR1 MDHEN, CDR2 SYDVKM. V dropped 7 bases and J dropped 4; count of bases not matched to a gene: 5.

Sample: naive CD4+ T cells sorted from blood. Subset in this sample: CD45RA+ positively selected. The chain employs TRBV28 and TRBJ2-7; 9 positions match TRBD1. The origin of this receptor is a man aged 30 to 39 in good health. This CDR3 is CASNRGTGYEQYF. CDR3 coding DNA: TGTGCCAGCAACAGGGGGACAGGGTACGAGCAGTACTTC.